This passage covers 14 T cell receptor beta chains from one sample sequenced in a study of post-analysis software for immune sequencing data. Study-level findings and limits: Five or six TRBV segments were more frequent in patients than controls; TRBV5-6, TRBV5-1 and TRBV20-1 belonged to this group.

Prepared libraries of TCR beta cDNA carried unique molecular identifiers. Each CDR3 protein is one row after TCRdb ran MiXCR on the PCR reads. The sample records around 500,000 distinct CDR3 sequences, roughly 34% being singletons. The antigens for these receptors are not known. What was sequenced was blood. These receptors were obtained from a girl aged 2 to 17 with multiple sclerosis.

This clonotype was observed many times. The chain is built from TRBV7-9 and TRBJ2-7; the D is unclear. CDR3 size: 12 residues. V was pared by 1 base and J by 5 bases, with 6 bases between. Germline V CDR1 and CDR2: SEHNR, FQNEAQ (reference sequence). The CDR3: CASSLEGHEQYF. The CDR3 bases are TGTGCCAGCAGCTTAGAGGGCCACGAGCAGTACTTC.

The rearrangement links TRBV20-1 to TRBJ2-3; D not certain. This CDR3 is built from 14 residues. Per the germline V gene, CDR1 is DFQATT and CDR2 is SNEGSKA (reference sequence). V was pared by 1 base and J by 5 bases, with 13 bases between. Written as DNA, the CDR3 is TGCAGTGCTAGAGTTAAGACCCGCTTAGATACGCAGTATTTT. Amino acid sequence: CSARVKTRLDTQYF.

The gene calls are TRBV5-1 and TRBJ2-1, with 9 bases aligning to TRBD2. Germline V gene sequence: CDR1 SGHRS, CDR2 YFSETQ. The CDR3 loop spans 14 amino acids. Trimming removed 2 bases from V and 7 bases from J; junction bases left unmatched: 4. DNA for the CDR3: TGCGCCAGCAGCTTTGCGGGGGGGCAGAATGAGCAGTTCTTC. It specifies CASSFAGGQNEQFF. Together with reference TRBV5-1 and TRBJ2-1, the CDR3 gives the full variable domain: KAGVTQTPRYLIKTRGQQVTLSCSPISGHRSVSWYQQTPGQGLQFLFEYFSETQRNKGNFPGRFSGRQFSNSRSEMNVSTLELGDSALYLCASSFAGGQNEQFFGPGTRLTVL.

Ten or more counts support this clonotype. This chain joins TRBV20-1 and TRBJ2-3, with 9 bases aligning to TRBD2. The CDR3 is 15 amino acids. The germline V gene encodes CDR1 DFQATT and CDR2 SNEGSKA (reference sequence). J was trimmed by 6 bases and V by 6 bases; bases with no gene match: 13. CDR3 bases: TGCAGTGCGAAGTCCCTGGCGGGGGGGCGTGATACGCAGTATTTT. Translated, it gives CSAKSLAGGRDTQYF.

CDR3 loop: CASSFGDRGGSDTQYF. CDR3 nucleotides: TGCGCCAGCAGCTTCGGCGACAGGGGTGGGTCAGATACGCAGTATTTT. The chain couples TRBV5-1 to TRBJ2-3; TRBD1 matches 8 bases. Germline CDR1 and CDR2: SGHRS and YFSETQ. The CDR3 has 16 residues. V was pared by 2 bases and J by 4 bases, with 9 bases of the junction left unmatched. Together with reference TRBV5-1 and TRBJ2-3, the CDR3 gives the full variable domain: KAGVTQTPRYLIKTRGQQVTLSCSPISGHRSVSWYQQTPGQGLQFLFEYFSETQRNKGNFPGRFSGRQFSNSRSEMNVSTLELGDSALYLCASSFGDRGGSDTQYFGPGTRLTVL.

This clonotype was found once. The junction departs from the called germline gene at one end, perhaps through a read error. V and J are TRBV11-2 and TRBJ2-3, with 9 bases matching TRBD2. Germline-derived CDR1 and CDR2 are SGHAT and FQNNGV. The CDR3 length is 15 residues. CDR3 in DNA: TGTGCCTGCAGCTTCCTAGCGGGGTTCACAGATACGCAGTATTTT. Its protein product is CACSFLAGFTDTQYF.

This clonotype was observed a few times. V is TRBV6-1 and J is TRBJ1-5, with no clear D. Trimming stripped 4 bases from V and 0 bases from J, with 16 bases between. CDR3 length equals 17 residues. Germline V gene data show CDR1 as MNHNS and CDR2 as SASEGT. The CDR3 DNA follows: TGTGCCAGCAGTGTTCAGGCGTTAAGGAGTAGCAATCAGCCCCAGCATTTT. Protein sequence: CASSVQALRSSNQPQHF.

The V and J genes are TRBV5-5 and TRBJ1-2, with D hard to call. With 0 bases removed from V and 0 bases from J, the gap between germline ends came to 18 bases. CDR1 SGHKS and CDR2 YYEKEE come from the germline V gene (reference sequence). CDR3 size: 18 residues. CDR3 sequence (DNA): TGTGCCAGCAGCTTGGACCGTCCGGCCGGCGCTCCTAACTATGGCTACACCTTC. It translates to CASSLDRPAGAPNYGYTF.

This clonotype was counted once. This chain uses TRBV6-1 with TRBJ1-2; 7 nucleotides match TRBD1. The CDR3 is 17 amino acids. CDR1 and CDR2 from the germline V gene are MNHNS and SASEGT. J lost 3 bases, V lost 8 bases, and 18 bases had no gene match. The CDR3: CASAFRAGGFNDYGYTF. Here the CDR3 DNA reads TGTGCCAGCGCTTTCCGGGCAGGGGGATTTAACGACTATGGCTACACCTTC.

The J gene is TRBJ2-7, the V gene TRBV11-2, with D perhaps matching TRBD2 (6 bases). The length of the CDR3 is 13 residues. Germline V CDR1 and CDR2: SGHAT, FQNNGV. V lost 8 bases, J lost 4 bases, and 15 bases lay in between. This CDR3 is CASGLDGTYEQYF. The CDR3 DNA reads TGTGCCAGCGGCCTAGACGGGACTTACGAGCAGTACTTC. The full variable domain, rest sourced from reference TRBV11-2 and TRBJ2-7, is EAGVAQSPRYKIIEKRQSVAFWCNPISGHATLYWYQQILGQGPKLLIQFQNNGVVDDSQLPKDRFSAERLKGVDSTLKIQPAKLEDSAVYLCASGLDGTYEQYFGPGTRLTVT.

This clonotype was detected only once. The chain couples TRBV20-1 to TRBJ1-2; 7 positions match TRBD1. This CDR3 spans 14 amino acids. V was clipped by 2 bases and J by 4 bases; unmatched bases: 7. Germline-derived CDR1 and CDR2 are DFQATT and SNEGSKA (reference sequence). CDR3 loop: CSARKRGRVYGYTF. The CDR3 DNA is TGCAGTGCTAGAAAAAGGGGGCGGGTCTATGGCTACACCTTC.

This clonotype was recorded a few times. CDR3 DNA sequence: TGCGCCAGCAGCCAAGTACGCAGCTACGAGCAGTACTTC. Its translation is CASSQVRSYEQYF. The chain carries TRBV4-1 and TRBJ2-7; D unresolved. This CDR3 comprises 13 residues. Germline V gives CDR1 MGHRA, CDR2 YSYEKL. V gave up 1 base and J gave up 3 bases, with 7 bases separating them.

This clonotype is a singleton in its sample. The chain combines TRBV6-1 with TRBJ1-1; 8 bases fit TRBD1. The CDR3 spans 14 residues. Unmatched junction bases numbered 6, after V lost 2 bases and J lost 7 bases. Per the germline V gene, CDR1 is MNHNS and CDR2 is SASEGT. DNA of the CDR3: TGTGCCAGCAGTGAAAGGTGGGGGACAGGTGAAGCTTTCTTT. This sequence encodes CASSERWGTGEAFF.

The rearrangement uses TRBV13 and TRBJ2-2; a possible D gene is TRBD2 (5 bases). Trimming took off 5 bases at V and 0 bases at J, with 10 bases between the two ends. There are 15 residues in the CDR3. Per the germline V gene, CDR1 is PRHDT and CDR2 is FYEKMQ (reference sequence). The CDR3 loop reads CASSPGSANTGELFF. As DNA, the CDR3 is TGTGCCAGCAGCCCGGGGTCGGCGAACACCGGGGAGCTGTTTTTT.